This T cell receptor beta chain was sequenced for a study of low-dose radiotherapy and immunotherapy resistance in tumors. cDNA synthesis used a TRAV/TRBV-specific primer set for both chains. TCRs were put through 20 PCR cycles of amplification with Phusion. A constant-region primer and the V-primer adapter served as the primer pair. TCRdb itself ran the reads through MiXCR, one entry per CDR3 protein. Here the sample spans around 99,000 distinct CDR3 sequences, around 9.2% being singletons. This clonotype showed up many times. The time point denotes: before trial treatment. This CDR3 spans 16 amino acids. Germline-derived CDR1 and CDR2 are SGHVS and FQNEAQ. Trimming cost V 0 bases and J 7 bases, with 16 bases left between them.

The receptor's source is a male donor with prostate cancer. The gene calls are TRBV7-8 and TRBJ2-1; no clear D gene. The sequences come from PBMCs, collected before treatment. CDR3 DNA sequence: TGTGCCAGCAGCTTAGCGCGGCCCCCATCCGGGAATGAGCAGTTCTTC. This encodes CASSLARPPSGNEQFF.